The rows below give T cell receptor beta chains drawn from one sample of a study of blood T cell repertoires in COVID-19. Clones were read by immunoSEQ multiplex PCR, and TCRdb kept only the in-frame ones, dropping some. Among over 140,000 clones, about 80% were seen once, and the ten largest hold 4%. Sequenced input: peripheral blood. The receptor source for this set is a woman in her fifties or sixties with acute or convalescent COVID-19. The CDR3 runs from the conserved cysteine through the conserved F or W. A D gene is named only where the DNA matches it firmly. The size entry is marked missing in some rows and otherwise reads once, few, many or a size class.

cdr3_nt | cdr3_aa | v_call | d_call | cdr3_length | j_call | clone_size
TGTGCCAGCAGTTACTCGGACAGAAGGCAGGGATGGTCATCCTACAATGAGCAGTTCTTC | CASSYSDRRQGWSSYNEQFF | TRBV6-2/TRBV6-3 | . | 20 | TRBJ2-1 | .
TGTGCCAGCAGCCTGGGGAGCGGGAGAGGGGAGCAGTTCTTC | CASSLGSGRGEQFF | TRBV5-4 | TRBD2 | 14 | TRBJ2-1 | .
TGCGCCAGCAGCTTGGGGGACAGGGGAAATGAGCAGTTCTTC | CASSLGDRGNEQFF | TRBV5-1 | TRBD1 | 14 | TRBJ2-1 | .
TGTGCCACCAGTGATCCCAGGGGGTTGAAAGAGACCCAGTACTTC | CATSDPRGLKETQYF | TRBV24-1 | TRBD1 | 15 | TRBJ2-5 | .
TGTGCCAGCAGTGCCAACAGGTACGAGCAGTACTTC | CASSANRYEQYF | TRBV28 | . | 12 | TRBJ2-7 | .
TGCGCCAGCAGCACAGGGACAGCCACTGAAGCTTTCTTT | CASSTGTATEAFF | TRBV5-1 | TRBD1 | 13 | TRBJ1-1 | .
TGTGCCAGCAGTTACCTCTCGTACCAAGAGACCCAGTACTTC | CASSYLSYQETQYF | TRBV6-6 | . | 14 | TRBJ2-5 | .
TGCGCCAGCAGCTTGGCCGGGACAGACAAAAACATTCAGTACTTC | CASSLAGTDKNIQYF | TRBV5-1 | TRBD1 | 15 | TRBJ2-4 | .
TGTGCCAGCACCTTATCGGTTGGGGGCGAAGCTTTCTTT | CASTLSVGGEAFF | TRBV27 | . | 13 | TRBJ1-1 | .
TGTGCCATCAGTGAGCAGGAGGGCGGGAGAAGCACAGATACGCAGTATTTT | CAISEQEGGRSTDTQYF | TRBV10-3 | TRBD2 | 17 | TRBJ2-3 | .
TGTGCCACGGAAGGGGTTTCTACGCAGTATTTT | CATEGVSTQYF | TRBV28 | . | 11 | TRBJ2-3 | .
TGCGCCAGCAGCTTGGCAGTTGCCAATTCACCCCTCCACTTT | CASSLAVANSPLHF | TRBV5-1 | . | 14 | TRBJ1-6 | .
TGTGCCAGCAGCGTACTTGGGACTCCCACGTCCTACAATGAGCAGTTCTTC | CASSVLGTPTSYNEQFF | TRBV9 | . | 17 | TRBJ2-1 | .
TGTGCCAGCTCACCTAGCTCCGGACAGCCCCAGCATTTT | CASSPSSGQPQHF | TRBV18 | . | 13 | TRBJ1-5 | .
TGTGCCAGCAGTTTACCTCAGGGGCTTGGCTACACCTTC | CASSLPQGLGYTF | TRBV28 | . | 13 | TRBJ1-2 | .
TGTGCCAGCAGTTTTGCGGGTACCGCTAGCACAGATACGCAGTATTTT | CASSFAGTASTDTQYF | TRBV28 | . | 16 | TRBJ2-3 | .
TGTGCCAGCAGTTTCCTACAGGGAAGAGGCTCACCCCTCCACTTT | CASSFLQGRGSPLHF | TRBV28 | . | 15 | TRBJ1-6 | .
TGTGCCAGCAGCCCCGACAGGTTGAGGAATCAGCCCCAGCATTTT | CASSPDRLRNQPQHF | TRBV7-2 | . | 15 | TRBJ1-5 | .
TGTGCCAGCAGTTTAAGACAACCCCTAAAAAATACGGAGGGCCCTTCGAACACTGAAGCTTTCTTT | CASSLRQPLKNTEGPSNTEAFF | TRBV28 | . | 22 | TRBJ1-1 | .
TGCAGTGCTAGTCGGCAGGCCACTGAAGCTTTCTTT | CSASRQATEAFF | TRBV20-1 | . | 12 | TRBJ1-1 | .
TGTGCCAGCAGCTTAGAATCGGGACTGCTCTCCTACGAGCAGTACTTC | CASSLESGLLSYEQYF | TRBV7-9 | . | 16 | TRBJ2-7 | .
TGTGCCAGCAGATCGAACAGGGTTCCACCCGAAGTTGGGACCCAGTACTTC | CASRSNRVPPEVGTQYF | TRBV27 | . | 17 | TRBJ2-5 | .
TGTGCCAGCAGCGTAGGGGGCGTTCACAATGAGCAGTTCTTC | CASSVGGVHNEQFF | TRBV9 | . | 14 | TRBJ2-1 | .
TGTGCCAGCAGCCCAGGACGGGATTCCTACGAGCAGTACTTC | CASSPGRDSYEQYF | TRBV3-1/TRBV3-2 | . | 14 | TRBJ2-7 | .
TGTGCCAGCAGTGATACACGGCAGGGGGCTCGTAATTCACCCCTCCACTTT | CASSDTRQGARNSPLHF | TRBV25-1 | TRBD1 | 17 | TRBJ1-6 | .
TGCGCCAGCGGGCCCGGGTGGGGCCGCCGAGCAACTAATGAAAAACTGTTTTTT | CASGPGWGRRATNEKLFF | TRBV23-1 | . | 18 | TRBJ1-4 | .
TGTGCCAGCAGTCCGCGGGACCTGGGGGAAAAACTGTTTTTT | CASSPRDLGEKLFF | TRBV6-5 | . | 14 | TRBJ1-4 | few
TGCGCCAGCGAACAATGGCCAGGGGCAGAGACTGAAGCTTTCTTT | CASEQWPGAETEAFF | TRBV5-1 | . | 15 | TRBJ1-1 | once
TGTGCCAGCAGCGTCAGGGGTTCTGGGGCCAACGTCCTGACTTTC | CASSVRGSGANVLTF | TRBV9 | . | 15 | TRBJ2-6 | .
TGTGCCAGCAGCTTAGGACACTTTTCCTTCTCTGGGGCCAACGTCCTGACTTTC | CASSLGHFSFSGANVLTF | TRBV9 | . | 18 | TRBJ2-6 | few
TGTGCCAGCATGCAGGGGACGGTTACTGAAGCTTTCTTT | CASMQGTVTEAFF | TRBV6-5 | . | 13 | TRBJ1-1 | .
TGTGCCAGCAGTAAACAGGGGGGCCCTAACACTGAAGCTTTCTTT | CASSKQGGPNTEAFF | TRBV27 | TRBD1 | 15 | TRBJ1-1 | .
TGTGCCAGCAGCTTGGGACAGGCCCTTAATTCACCCCTCCACTTT | CASSLGQALNSPLHF | TRBV28 | TRBD1 | 15 | TRBJ1-6 | .
TGCGCCAGCAGCACAGGGACCGCCGATCAGCCCCAGCATTTT | CASSTGTADQPQHF | TRBV5-1 | . | 14 | TRBJ1-5 | .
TGTGCCACCAGTGAAGCGGGAGGGCCAGATACGCAGTATTTT | CATSEAGGPDTQYF | TRBV24-1 | TRBD2 | 14 | TRBJ2-3 | .
TGTGCCAGCTCACCCGGACAGACCCTCTATGGCTACACCTTC | CASSPGQTLYGYTF | TRBV18 | . | 14 | TRBJ1-2 | .
TGTGCCAGCCGGGGGGGGACAGACGTTACTCAGCCCCAGCATTTT | CASRGGTDVTQPQHF | TRBV2 | TRBD1 | 15 | TRBJ1-5 | once
TGCGCCAGCAGCCCGACCCGGGGTGGGTTGCACAATGAGCAGTTCTTC | CASSPTRGGLHNEQFF | TRBV4-1 | . | 16 | TRBJ2-1 | .
TGTGCCACCAGCAGCCGGGACAAAGGCACAGATACGCAGTATTTT | CATSSRDKGTDTQYF | TRBV15 | . | 15 | TRBJ2-3 | .
TGCGCCAGCAGTGTGAGGCTAGTCCCTTCCTACAATGAGCAGTTCTTC | CASSVRLVPSYNEQFF | TRBV10-1 | . | 16 | TRBJ2-1 | .
TGTGCCAGCAGCGCTTCCTTGCAAGGGAGCACTGAAGCTTTCTTT | CASSASLQGSTEAFF | TRBV9 | . | 15 | TRBJ1-1 | .
TGTGCCACCAAGAGGACAGGGGGGACTGAAGCTTTCTTT | CATKRTGGTEAFF | TRBV12-3/TRBV12-4 | TRBD1 | 13 | TRBJ1-1 | .
TGTGCCAGCAGTTACTTAACAGACGGCCTCTATGGCTACACCTTC | CASSYLTDGLYGYTF | TRBV6-5 | . | 15 | TRBJ1-2 | .
TGTGCCAGCAGCCAAGAGGGGGGGGGAATCACTGAAGCTTTCTTT | CASSQEGGGITEAFF | TRBV3-1/TRBV3-2 | . | 15 | TRBJ1-1 | .
TGTGCCATCATGCGGGACAGAACTCAAAACACCGGGGAGCTGTTTTTT | CAIMRDRTQNTGELFF | TRBV10-3 | . | 16 | TRBJ2-2 | .
TGTGCCAGCAGCCCCCCCCGGGCTAGCGGGAAACACAATGAGCAGTTCTTC | CASSPPRASGKHNEQFF | TRBV7-8 | TRBD2 | 17 | TRBJ2-1 | .
TGTGCCAGCATAGGGGGAGCAGATACGCAGTATTTT | CASIGGADTQYF | TRBV27 | . | 12 | TRBJ2-3 | .
TGTGCCTGGGGTCCTAGCGTGGGGGGGGATATCTTC | CAWGPSVGGDIF | TRBV30 | TRBD2 | 12 | TRBJ2-1 | .
TGTGCCAGCACCCCAGGGAGGGGGGAGACCCAGTACTTC | CASTPGRGETQYF | TRBV28 | . | 13 | TRBJ2-5 | .
TGTGCCAGTAGTATGTCTTTGCGAGAGACCCAGTACTTC | CASSMSLRETQYF | TRBV19 | . | 13 | TRBJ2-5 | .